These 19 T cell receptor beta chains were all obtained from the same sample, sequenced in a study of CD8 T cells in ankylosing spondylitis. Via MiXCR, TCRdb re-called the 5' RACE reads, giving one row per CDR3 protein. The data show tens of thousands of distinct CDR3 sequences, roughly a sixth seen once. Sequencing used blood. The receptors originated from a male donor with ankylosing spondylitis or in good health (not recorded which).

This clonotype occurred many times. The chain is built from TRBV4-3 and TRBJ2-3; D unresolved. CDR3 length: 13 amino acids. Trimming shortened V by 1 base and J by 5 bases, and 7 bases separated the two germline ends. Germline values: CDR1 LGHNA, CDR2 YSLEER. The CDR3 DNA sequence: TGCGCCAGCAGCCAAGTCTTCGGAGATACGCAGTATTTT. This codes for CASSQVFGDTQYF.

This clonotype is classed as medium-sized (0.01 to 0.1%). The CDR3 loop reads CASSLSDEQFF. The CDR3 DNA is TGTGCCAGCAGCTTAAGCGATGAGCAGTTCTTC. The chain joins TRBV7-8 to TRBJ2-1; D unclear. Trimming took off 2 bases at V and 8 bases at J, with 4 bases between the two ends. This CDR3 is 11 amino acids long. Germline-derived CDR1 and CDR2 are SGHVS and FQNEAQ. The whole variable domain, remainder taken from reference TRBV7-8 and TRBJ2-1, is GAGVSQSPRYKVAKRGQDVALRCDPISGHVSLFWYQQALGQGPEFLTYFQNEAQLDKSGLPSDRFFAERPEGSVSTLKIQRTQQEDSAVYLCASSLSDEQFFGPGTRLTVL.

This clonotype came up many times. The V call is TRBV4-3, the J call TRBJ2-3, with D perhaps TRBD1 (5 bases). Trimming cost V 0 bases and J 7 bases, with 11 bases left between them. CDR3 length: 14 amino acids. In germline, CDR1 is LGHNA, CDR2 YSLEER. The CDR3 reads CASSQDGAMNTQYF. CDR3 DNA sequence: TGCGCCAGCAGCCAAGATGGGGCTATGAATACGCAGTATTTT.

This clonotype occurred many times. The CDR3 carries no conserved terminal phenylalanine or tryptophan, so it likely arises from a read error. The chain couples TRBV28 to TRBJ1-5; no firm D call. CDR3 length equals 13 residues. The V and J ends lost 6 bases and 1 base respectively, with 7 bases between them. The germline gives CDR1 MDHEN, CDR2 SYDVKM. The CDR3 coding sequence is TGTGCCAGCAGCCGTCCCAGCAATCAGCCCCAGCATTCT. Its protein product is CASSRPSNQPQHS.

This clonotype has a count of ten or more. The chain is built from TRBV19 and TRBJ2-1; possibly TRBD2 for D (5 bases). The CDR3 length is 13 residues. Germline V gives CDR1 LNHDA, CDR2 SQIVND (reference sequence). V lost 5 bases, J lost 8 bases, and 13 bases lay in between. The CDR3 spells CASSPGGGYEQFF. In nucleotides, the CDR3 is TGTGCCAGTAGTCCCGGAGGTGGGTATGAGCAGTTCTTC.

This clonotype was picked up many times. This chain links TRBV29-1 with TRBJ1-1; D gene ambiguous. Trimming cost V 6 bases and J 2 bases, with 10 bases left between them. CDR3 length: 12 residues. Germline V gene lookup returns CDR1 SQVTM and CDR2 ANQGSEA. The CDR3 coding sequence is TGCAGCGTGGCTCCCGCTAACACTGAAGCTTTCTTT. Its translation: CSVAPANTEAFF.

The chain links TRBV12-3 or TRBV12-4 to TRBJ2-7, with D possibly TRBD2 on 6 matching bases. The CDR3 has 17 residues. V lost 5 bases and J 0 bases, leaving 20 bases between the germline ends. CDR3 DNA sequence: TGTGCCAGCAGTCCACGTCCGGGACTCGTATACTCCTACGAGCAGTACTTC. This codes for CASSPRPGLVYSYEQYF.

The chain couples TRBV29-1 to TRBJ2-2; 11 bases are a match to TRBD2. Germline V gene data show CDR1 as SQVTM and CDR2 as ANQGSEA. The CDR3 covers 17 residues. J was trimmed by 4 bases and V by 6 bases; bases with no gene match: 13. The CDR3 region has the DNA TGCAGCGTGGCCGGGACTAGCGGTCTGGGTCGCACCGGGGAGCTGTTTTTT. Its protein is CSVAGTSGLGRTGELFF.

The table lists this clonotype with a few counts. The CDR3 region is CASSSHGRDEQYF. The CDR3 DNA reads as TGTGCCAGCAGTTCCCACGGGAGGGACGAGCAGTACTTC. The rearrangement links TRBV12-3 or TRBV12-4 to TRBJ2-7, with 8 bases lining up with TRBD2. V was clipped by 4 bases and J by 5 bases; unmatched bases: 4. This CDR3 is built from 13 residues.

The chain couples TRBV28 to TRBJ1-1, with no clear D. Trimming took off 0 bases at V and 1 base at J, with 6 bases between the two ends. Germline CDR1 reads MDHEN; CDR2 reads SYDVKM. The CDR3 spans 14 residues. CDR3 sequence (DNA): TGTGCCAGCAGTTTATGGAGGTCGAACACTGAAGCTTTCTTT. It encodes CASSLWRSNTEAFF.

This clonotype was seen repeatedly, ten times or more. The V gene is TRBV5-1, the J gene TRBJ2-2; no firm D call. V lost 1 base and J lost 2, with 12 bases in between. Germline loops: CDR1 SGHRS, CDR2 YFSETQ. This CDR3 has 16 residues. CDR3 DNA: TGCGCCAGCAGCTTGAGGCCCACGACAAACACCGGGGAGCTGTTTTTT. It codes for CASSLRPTTNTGELFF.

This clonotype was recorded at least ten times. The chain joins TRBV20-1 to TRBJ2-1; 10 nucleotides line up with TRBD2. The J segment lost 7 bases and the V segment lost 6 bases, leaving 9 bases of the junction unmatched. The CDR3 length is 14 residues. Looked up from germline, CDR1 is DFQATT and CDR2 is SNEGSKA (reference sequence). The CDR3 sequence is CSALTSGLKNEQFF. CDR3 nucleotide sequence: TGCAGTGCCCTGACTAGCGGGTTAAAAAATGAGCAGTTCTTC.

The chain links TRBV5-1 to TRBJ2-2, with D hard to call. Germline-derived CDR1 and CDR2 are SGHRS and YFSETQ. Trimming took 0 bases from V and 3 from J, leaving 3 bases between them. The CDR3 consists of 13 residues. This CDR3 is CASSLGYTGELFF. For the CDR3, the DNA is TGCGCCAGCAGCTTGGGGTACACCGGGGAGCTGTTTTTT.

This clonotype was picked up a small number of times. The chain is built from TRBV12-3 or TRBV12-4 and TRBJ2-1; 10 bases align to TRBD2. The CDR3 has 16 amino acids. Unmatched junction bases numbered 12, after V lost 6 bases and J lost 7 bases. The chain's CDR3 is CASRSPIEREGNEQFF. CDR3 sequence (DNA): TGTGCCAGCAGGTCCCCCATTGAGCGGGAGGGTAATGAGCAGTTCTTC.

This clonotype was seen only a few times. The CDR3 sequence: CSVDPESVGGYTF. Written as DNA, the CDR3 is TGCAGCGTTGACCCCGAGAGCGTGGGTGGCTACACCTTC. The V gene is TRBV29-1, the J gene TRBJ1-2; D ambiguous. The CDR3 is 13 residues long. V shed 3 bases and J shed 7 bases, with 15 bases lying between them. In germline, CDR1 is SQVTM, CDR2 ANQGSEA. Combining the CDR3 with reference TRBV29-1 and TRBJ1-2 gives the whole variable domain SAVISQKPSRDICQRGTSLTIQCQVDSQVTMMFWYRQQPGQSLTLIATANQGSEATYESGFVIDKFPISRPNLTFSTLTVSNMSPEDSSIYLCSVDPESVGGYTFGSGTRLTVV.

The chain joins TRBV15 to TRBJ2-3; D gene uncertain. V was trimmed by 0 bases and J by 7 bases, leaving 5 bases between them. Germline V gene data show CDR1 as LNHNV and CDR2 as YYDKDF (reference sequence). The CDR3 contains 12 residues. In DNA, the CDR3 is TGTGCCACCAGCAGAGATGAGTATACGCAGTATTTT. The encoded protein is CATSRDEYTQYF.

This clonotype showed up just a few times. DNA for the CDR3: TGTGCCAGCAGCTTACATACAGGACAAGAGACCCAGTACTTC. Translating gives CASSLHTGQETQYF. V is TRBV7-2 and J is TRBJ2-5, with D tentatively TRBD1 (5 bases). Germline assignment: CDR1 SGHTA and CDR2 FQGNSA. The germline V and J ends were trimmed by 2 bases and 2 bases, with 9 bases remaining between them. The CDR3 runs to 14 residues.

This clonotype was observed many times. V and J are TRBV5-1 and TRBJ2-5; 14 bases align to TRBD2. This CDR3 is 18 amino acids long. Losses at the gene ends were 5 bases for V and 3 bases for J; bases not matched to a gene: 12. The germline CDR1 and CDR2 sequences are SGHRS and YFSETQ. The CDR3 DNA follows: TGCGCCAGCAGTCTTCCGGGACTAGCGGGGGAAGACGAAGAGACCCAGTACTTC. Translating it yields CASSLPGLAGEDEETQYF.

This clonotype came up many times. The J gene is TRBJ2-1, the V gene TRBV7-9; no reliable D call. V was clipped by 5 bases and J by 5 bases, with 19 bases between them. Looked up from germline, CDR1 is SEHNR and CDR2 is FQNEAQ (reference sequence). This CDR3 comprises 16 residues. This chain's CDR3 is CASSHSLAAPDNEQFF. The CDR3 nucleotides are TGTGCCAGCAGCCATTCCTTGGCGGCGCCGGACAATGAGCAGTTCTTC.